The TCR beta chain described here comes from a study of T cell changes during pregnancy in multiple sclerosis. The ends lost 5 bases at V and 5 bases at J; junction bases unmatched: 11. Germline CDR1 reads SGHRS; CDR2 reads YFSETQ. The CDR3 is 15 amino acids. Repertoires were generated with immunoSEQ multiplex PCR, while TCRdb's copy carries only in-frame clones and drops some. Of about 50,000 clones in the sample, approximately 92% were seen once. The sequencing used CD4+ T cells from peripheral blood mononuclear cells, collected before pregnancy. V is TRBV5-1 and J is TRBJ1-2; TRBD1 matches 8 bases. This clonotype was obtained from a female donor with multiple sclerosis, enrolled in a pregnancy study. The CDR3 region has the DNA TGCGCCAGCAGACAACGGACAGGGAATGTTTATGGCTACACCTTC. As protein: CASRQRTGNVYGYTF.